The source of this T cell receptor (beta chain) is a study of cytomegalovirus exposure and HLA in healthy donors. This CDR3 comprises 16 residues. The V gene end was trimmed by 0 bases and the J gene end by 2 bases; junction bases not matched to a gene: 3. Germline CDR1 reads SGHRS; CDR2 reads YFSETQ. Researchers ran the PCR with 60 Vbeta and 13 Jbeta primers. Assay: immunoSEQ multiplex PCR; the TCRdb copy retains only in-frame clones and omits some. The sample consists of approximately 98,000 clones, roughly 70% of them appearing once. This clonotype was obtained from a male donor in good health and CMV-seronegative. The chain carries TRBV5-1 and TRBJ2-2; 8 bases line up with TRBD1. Sequencing used PBMCs. The CDR3 sequence is CASSLEGQANTGELFF. The DNA for the CDR3 is TGCGCCAGCAGCTTGGAGGGACAGGCCAACACCGGGGAGCTGTTTTTT.